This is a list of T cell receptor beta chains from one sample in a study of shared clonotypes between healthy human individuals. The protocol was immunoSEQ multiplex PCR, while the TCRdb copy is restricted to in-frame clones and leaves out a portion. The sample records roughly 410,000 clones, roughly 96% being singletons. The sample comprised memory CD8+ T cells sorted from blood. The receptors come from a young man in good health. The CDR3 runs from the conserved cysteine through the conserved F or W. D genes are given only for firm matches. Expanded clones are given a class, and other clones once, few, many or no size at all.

CDR3: CASSVGGNTGELFF; DNA: TGTGCCAGCAGCGTTGGGGGGAACACCGGGGAGCTGTTTTTT; D: .; J: TRBJ2-2; V: TRBV9; length: 14; size: .
CDR3: CASSSPGRRETQYF; DNA: TGTGCCAGCAGTTCCCCAGGGAGGAGAGAGACCCAGTACTTC; D: .; J: TRBJ2-5; V: TRBV27; length: 14; size: .
CDR3: CASSLGRETQYF; DNA: TGTGCCAGCAGCTTAGGAAGGGAGACCCAGTACTTC; D: .; J: TRBJ2-5; V: TRBV11-2; length: 12; size: .
CDR3: CASSQRPVLTYEQYF; DNA: TGTGCCAGCAGCCAGCGGCCAGTTCTGACCTACGAGCAGTACTTC; D: .; J: TRBJ2-7; V: TRBV11-1; length: 15; size: .
CDR3: CASSFAGAYEQYF; DNA: TGCGCCAGCAGTTTTGCGGGGGCCTACGAGCAGTACTTC; D: TRBD2; J: TRBJ2-7; V: TRBV10-2; length: 13; size: .
CDR3: CASSFRAGGQYF; DNA: TGTGCCAGCAGTTTCAGGGCCGGGGGGCAGTACTTC; D: .; J: TRBJ2-7; V: TRBV28; length: 12; size: .
CDR3: CASSPLGRAQETQYF; DNA: TGTGCCAGCAGCCCCCTAGGGAGGGCCCAAGAGACCCAGTACTTC; D: TRBD2; J: TRBJ2-5; V: TRBV7-3; length: 15; size: .
CDR3: CASSGGQISYEQYF; DNA: TGTGCCAGCAGTGGGGGGCAGATCTCCTACGAGCAGTACTTC; D: .; J: TRBJ2-7; V: TRBV2; length: 14; size: .
CDR3: CASSNGQINTEAFF; DNA: TGTGCCAGCAGTAATGGACAGATTAACACTGAAGCTTTCTTT; D: .; J: TRBJ1-1; V: TRBV27; length: 14; size: .
CDR3: CASSPRTSGSYEQYF; DNA: TGTGCCAGTAGTCCCAGGACTAGCGGCTCCTACGAGCAGTACTTC; D: TRBD2; J: TRBJ2-7; V: TRBV19; length: 15; size: few
CDR3: CATSEGPDTQYF; DNA: TGTGCCACCAGCGAGGGGCCAGATACGCAGTATTTT; D: .; J: TRBJ2-3; V: TRBV5-4; length: 12; size: .
CDR3: CASSEALWRAGGYTF; DNA: TGTGCCAGCAGTGAAGCGCTTTGGAGGGCAGGTGGCTACACCTTC; D: .; J: TRBJ1-2; V: TRBV6-1; length: 15; size: .
CDR3: CASSVQNMNTEAFF; DNA: TGTGCCAGCAGCGTACAGAACATGAACACTGAAGCTTTCTTT; D: .; J: TRBJ1-1; V: TRBV7-9; length: 14; size: .
CDR3: CASSPGGSMNTEAFF; DNA: TGTGCCAGCTCACCCGGGGGGAGCATGAACACTGAAGCTTTCTTT; D: .; J: TRBJ1-1; V: TRBV18; length: 15; size: .
CDR3: CAWSGGLDRGIYEQYF; DNA: TGTGCCTGGAGTGGGGGTTTGGACAGGGGGATCTACGAGCAGTACTTC; D: TRBD1; J: TRBJ2-7; V: TRBV30; length: 16; size: .
CDR3: CASSLESGREQFF; DNA: TGTGCCAGCAGCTTAGAATCGGGGCGAGAGCAGTTCTTC; D: .; J: TRBJ2-1; V: TRBV7-2; length: 13; size: .
CDR3: CASSYSAATNYEQYF; DNA: TGTGCCAGCAGTTACTCGGCAGCGACTAACTACGAGCAGTACTTC; D: .; J: TRBJ2-7; V: TRBV6-6; length: 15; size: .
CDR3: CASSESPSGPRFYGYTF; DNA: TGCGCCAGCAGTGAGTCACCTTCGGGACCCCGGTTCTATGGCTACACCTTC; D: .; J: TRBJ1-2; V: TRBV10-2; length: 17; size: .
CDR3: CASSYETGRVSYEQYF; DNA: TGTGCCAGCAGTTACGAGACAGGGAGGGTCTCCTACGAGCAGTACTTC; D: .; J: TRBJ2-7; V: TRBV6-6; length: 16; size: .
CDR3: CASSPSSGAGGDTQYF; DNA: TGCGCCAGCAGCCCTTCCTCAGGGGCGGGTGGAGATACGCAGTATTTT; D: .; J: TRBJ2-3; V: TRBV10-1; length: 16; size: .
CDR3: CASSTHRVGDTQYF; DNA: TGTGCCAGTAGTACCCACAGGGTTGGAGATACGCAGTATTTT; D: .; J: TRBJ2-3; V: TRBV19; length: 14; size: .
CDR3: CASSSPGGGREKLFF; DNA: TGTGCCAGCAGTTCACCAGGTGGAGGGCGGGAAAAACTGTTTTTT; D: .; J: TRBJ1-4; V: TRBV28; length: 15; size: once
CDR3: CARTHSLFQGKQHSPLHF; DNA: TGTGCCAGAACGCACAGCCTCTTTCAGGGGAAACAACATTCACCCCTCCACTTT; D: .; J: TRBJ1-6; V: TRBV5-3; length: 18; size: .